The 20 T cell receptor beta chains in this list originate from one sample, sequenced in a study of blood T cell repertoires in COVID-19. The data were produced by immunoSEQ multiplex PCR, yet TCRdb's version contains in-frame clones alone and is incomplete. Of about 120,000 clones detected, over 65% appear once; the ten largest clones hold approximately 2.5%. The sequenced material came from peripheral blood. Source of these receptors: a man between 25 and 39 years old with acute or convalescent COVID-19.

The gene calls are TRBV2 and TRBJ1-2; no clear D gene. The germline gives CDR1 SNHLY, CDR2 FYNNEI. CDR3 length: 14 residues. V gave up 4 bases and J gave up 7 bases, with 16 bases separating them. The CDR3 protein is CASSGGLKKAGYTF. The CDR3 DNA reads TGTGCCAGCAGTGGCGGGTTAAAAAAAGCTGGCTACACCTTC.

This chain's CDR3 is CASSQQTGGFYNEQFF. The CDR3 nucleotides read TGCGCCAGCAGCCAACAGACAGGGGGGTTCTACAATGAGCAGTTCTTC. This sequence joins TRBV4-1 and TRBJ2-1; 9 positions agree with TRBD1. This CDR3 comprises 16 residues. CDR1 is MGHRA, CDR2 YSYEKL, per germline. V dropped 2 bases and J dropped 3; count of bases not matched to a gene: 5.

The V gene is TRBV10-3, the J gene TRBJ2-1; 8 nucleotides align to TRBD2. Trimming took 5 bases from V and 8 from J; bases not matched to a gene: 8. The CDR3 spans 14 residues. Germline CDR1 and CDR2: ENHRY and SYGVKD. The CDR3: CAISRAGGSHEQFF. In nucleotides, the CDR3 is TGTGCCATCAGTAGGGCGGGAGGTAGCCATGAGCAGTTCTTC.

The V gene is TRBV7-2, the J gene TRBJ2-2; 10 bases fit TRBD1. CDR3 length: 16 amino acids. Germline V gives CDR1 SGHTA, CDR2 FQGNSA. J was trimmed by 8 bases and V by 0 bases; bases with no gene match: 6. Here the CDR3 DNA reads TGTGCCAGCAGCTTAGCCGGGACAGGGGTAGGGGGGGAGCTGTTTTTT. The encoded protein is CASSLAGTGVGGELFF.

This clone was detected only a few times. The chain carries TRBV28 and TRBJ1-1, with 9 bases fitting TRBD1. Unmatched junction bases numbered 5, after V lost 5 bases and J lost 4 bases. The germline gives CDR1 MDHEN, CDR2 SYDVKM. This CDR3 has 14 amino acids. This CDR3 reads CASSPTGGGTEAFF. CDR3 nucleotides: TGTGCCAGCAGTCCGACAGGGGGGGGCACTGAAGCTTTCTTT.

V is TRBV11-2 and J is TRBJ2-5; TRBD2 aligns across 13 bases. With 5 bases clipped from V and 2 bases from J, the junction kept 2 bases outside the gene matches. This CDR3 region has 15 residues. Looked up from germline, CDR1 is SGHAT and CDR2 is FQNNGV. The DNA of the CDR3 is TGTGCCAGCAGCCTACTAGCGGGGGGGCAAGAGACCCAGTACTTC. Translation gives CASSLLAGGQETQYF.

V usage is TRBV7-3 and J usage is TRBJ2-2; 11 bases align to TRBD2. This CDR3 has 19 amino acids. CDR1 and CDR2 from the germline V gene are SGHTA and FQGTGA. The ends lost 5 bases at V and 4 bases at J; junction bases unmatched: 15. This chain's CDR3 is CASSPVSLAGVGGTGELFF. DNA for the CDR3: TGTGCCAGCAGCCCTGTTTCACTAGCGGGAGTGGGTGGCACCGGGGAGCTGTTTTTT. Filled out from reference TRBV7-3 and TRBJ2-2, the complete variable domain reads GAGVSQTPSNKVTEKGKYVELRCDPISGHTALYWYRQSLGQGPEFLIYFQGTGAADDSGLPNDRFFAVRPEGSVSTLKIQRTERGDSAVYLCASSPVSLAGVGGTGELFFGEGSRLTVL.

The table lists this clone with a few counts. The rearrangement links TRBV4-1 to TRBJ2-1, with TRBD2 identical over 11 bases. V gave up 0 bases and J gave up 6 bases; unmatched junction bases: 13. Germline V CDR1 and CDR2: MGHRA, YSYEKL. CDR3 size: 19 residues. For the CDR3, the DNA is TGCGCCAGCAGCCAAGATGCGACTAGCGGGATCCTGAGGGTCAATGAGCAGTTCTTC. Its translation is CASSQDATSGILRVNEQFF.

The rearrangement uses TRBV3-1 (or the pseudogene TRBV3-2) and TRBJ1-2; 10 bases align to TRBD1. The CDR3 runs 15 residues. With 4 bases clipped from V and 3 bases from J, the junction kept 5 bases outside the gene matches. Germline V gene data show CDR1 as LGHDT and CDR2 as YNNKEL (reference sequence). CDR3 nucleotide sequence: TGTGCCAGCAGCCCACGACAGGGGGCTGACTATGGCTACACCTTC. It is translated as CASSPRQGADYGYTF.

The V gene is TRBV3-1 (or the pseudogene TRBV3-2), the J gene TRBJ2-5, with TRBD2 identical over 13 bases. V was clipped by 0 bases and J by 4 bases; unmatched bases: 11. The CDR3 has 19 residues. Germline assignment: CDR1 LGHDT and CDR2 YNNKEL (reference sequence). CDR3: CASSQDPALAGGSRETQYF. In DNA form, the CDR3 reads TGTGCCAGCAGCCAAGATCCGGCACTAGCGGGGGGGAGTCGAGAGACCCAGTACTTC.

The chain is built from TRBV5-4 and TRBJ2-7; the D gene is possibly TRBD1 (5 bases). The CDR3 sequence is 15 residues long. V was pared by 4 bases and J by 2 bases, with 16 bases between. Germline CDR1 SGHNT, CDR2 YYREEE (reference sequence). CDR3 protein: CASSPGPNTPYEQYF. Written as DNA, the CDR3 is TGTGCCAGCAGCCCAGGGCCCAACACACCCTACGAGCAGTACTTC.

The chain recombines TRBV10-3 with TRBJ1-1; TRBD1 matches 9 bases. J lost 5 bases, V lost 7 bases, and 5 bases had no gene match. CDR3 length: 13 residues. The germline CDR1 and CDR2 sequences are ENHRY and SYGVKD. The CDR3 reads CAITGDRVTEAFF. Written as DNA, the CDR3 is TGTGCCATCACAGGGGACAGGGTGACTGAAGCTTTCTTT.

The chain combines TRBV19 with TRBJ1-2, with D possibly TRBD1 on 6 matching bases. V was cut by 5 bases and J by 8 bases, with 21 bases left in between. Germline CDR1 is LNHDA and CDR2 is SQIVND (reference sequence). This CDR3 has 15 residues. The CDR3 sequence: CASSPRDNPSGGYTF. The CDR3 DNA reads as TGTGCCAGTAGTCCCCGGGACAATCCCTCGGGAGGCTACACCTTC.

V usage is TRBV19 and J usage is TRBJ1-3, with D hard to call. CDR1 LNHDA and CDR2 SQIVND come from the germline V gene (reference sequence). The CDR3 extends over 16 amino acids. The V end was cut by 3 bases, the J end by 1 base, with 13 bases between. CDR3 in DNA: TGTGCCAGTAGTATGCCCGCCGAACTGTCTGGAAACACCATATATTTT. Its protein is CASSMPAELSGNTIYF.

The rearrangement joins TRBV5-1 to TRBJ2-3; D perhaps matches TRBD2 (5 bases). Trimming stripped 0 bases from V and 2 bases from J, with 13 bases between. The CDR3 loop spans 16 amino acids. Germline CDR1 is SGHRS and CDR2 is YFSETQ. CDR3 amino acids: CASSLGGGADTDTQYF. CDR3 nucleotide sequence: TGCGCCAGCAGCTTGGGAGGAGGTGCGGACACAGATACGCAGTATTTT. The entire variable domain, with the rest obtained from reference TRBV5-1 and TRBJ2-3, is as follows: KAGVTQTPRYLIKTRGQQVTLSCSPISGHRSVSWYQQTPGQGLQFLFEYFSETQRNKGNFPGRFSGRQFSNSRSEMNVSTLELGDSALYLCASSLGGGADTDTQYFGPGTRLTVL.

The chain links TRBV5-1 to TRBJ2-1; 9 positions match TRBD1. Germline V CDR1 and CDR2: SGHRS, YFSETQ. J was trimmed by 0 bases and V by 1 base; bases with no gene match: 5. CDR3 length equals 17 residues. CDR3 bases: TGCGCCAGCAGCTTGAGAGGACAGGGGCGCTCCTACAATGAGCAGTTCTTC. Its protein is CASSLRGQGRSYNEQFF. Full variable domain (rest looked up from reference TRBV5-1 and TRBJ2-1): KAGVTQTPRYLIKTRGQQVTLSCSPISGHRSVSWYQQTPGQGLQFLFEYFSETQRNKGNFPGRFSGRQFSNSRSEMNVSTLELGDSALYLCASSLRGQGRSYNEQFFGPGTRLTVL.

The CDR3 DNA sequence: TGCGCCAGCAGCTTGGGATACGGACAGGGGGCCTACAATGAGCAGTTCTTC. Its translation is CASSLGYGQGAYNEQFF. V is TRBV5-1 and J is TRBJ2-1; 10 bases are a match to TRBD1. The CDR3 extends over 17 amino acids. In germline, CDR1 is SGHRS, CDR2 YFSETQ. Trimming removed 0 bases from V and 2 bases from J; junction bases left unmatched: 5.

There are a few counts of this clone. V and J are TRBV27 and TRBJ1-1; 11 bases are shared with TRBD1. The CDR3 is 15 amino acids. The germline V gene has CDR1 MNHEY and CDR2 SMNVEV (reference sequence). The V segment lost 0 bases and the J segment 6 bases; nucleotides outside the gene matches: 3. CDR3 sequence: CASSLSGTGGSEAFF. The DNA of the CDR3 is TGTGCCAGCAGTTTATCGGGGACAGGGGGTTCTGAAGCTTTCTTT.

This clone has just one count. The chain employs TRBV14 and TRBJ2-1; 9 positions match TRBD1. This CDR3 is 15 amino acids long. Germline V gives CDR1 SGHDN, CDR2 FVKESK. After removal of 4 bases from V and 1 base from J, the junction contained 2 bases not matched to a gene. The CDR3 nucleotides read TGTGCCAGCAGCCCGGGGACAGGGTCCTACAATGAGCAGTTCTTC. Encoded protein: CASSPGTGSYNEQFF.

CDR3 DNA sequence: TGTGCCAGCGCTGGGGATGGGACAGGGTCCTACGAGCAGTACTTC. Amino acid sequence: CASAGDGTGSYEQYF. V and J are TRBV11-2 and TRBJ2-7; 9 nucleotides match TRBD1. Germline CDR1 is SGHAT and CDR2 is FQNNGV. Trimming at V came to 8 bases and at J to 1 base, leaving 9 bases not matched to a gene. The length of the CDR3 is 15 residues.